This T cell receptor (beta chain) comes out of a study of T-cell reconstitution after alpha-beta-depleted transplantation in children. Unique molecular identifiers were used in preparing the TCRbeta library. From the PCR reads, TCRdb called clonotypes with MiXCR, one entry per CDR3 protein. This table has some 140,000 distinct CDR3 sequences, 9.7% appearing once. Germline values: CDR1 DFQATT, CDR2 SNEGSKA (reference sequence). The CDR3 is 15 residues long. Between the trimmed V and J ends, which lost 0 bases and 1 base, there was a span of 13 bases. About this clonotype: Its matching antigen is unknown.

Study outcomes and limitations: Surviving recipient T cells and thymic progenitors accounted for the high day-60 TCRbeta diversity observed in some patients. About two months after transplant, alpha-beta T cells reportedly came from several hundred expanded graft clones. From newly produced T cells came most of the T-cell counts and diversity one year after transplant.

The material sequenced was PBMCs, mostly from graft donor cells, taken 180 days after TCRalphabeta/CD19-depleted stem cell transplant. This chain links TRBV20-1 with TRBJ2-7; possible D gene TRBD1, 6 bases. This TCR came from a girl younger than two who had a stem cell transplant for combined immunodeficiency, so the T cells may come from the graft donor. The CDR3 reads CSAREQDRLSYEQYF. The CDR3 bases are TGCAGTGCTAGAGAACAGGACAGACTATCCTACGAGCAGTACTTC.